Listed here is a single TCR beta chain. This sample was taken from a study of blood T cell repertoires in COVID-19. On the study more broadly: Researchers got acute and convalescent COVID-19 samples from the United States, Italy and Spain. Sources were T cells, B-cell-depleted T cells, or PBMCs; the material itself was cDNA or gDNA.

The protocol was immunoSEQ multiplex PCR, while the TCRdb copy is restricted to in-frame clones and leaves out a portion. The sample has about 220,000 clones; more than 65% are singletons. This CDR3 region has 17 residues. V lost 5 bases to trimming and J lost 4 bases, with 21 bases between them. Germline values: CDR1 SGHTA, CDR2 FQGNSA. The specimen was peripheral blood. The TCR originated in a man in his fifties or sixties with active or convalescent COVID-19. This chain links TRBV7-2 with TRBJ2-1; TRBD2 is a possible D gene (8 bases). The CDR3 sequence is CASSAGGRLAGYNEQFF. The CDR3 DNA sequence: TGTGCCAGCAGCGCAGGGGGGCGGCTAGCGGGTTACAATGAGCAGTTCTTC.